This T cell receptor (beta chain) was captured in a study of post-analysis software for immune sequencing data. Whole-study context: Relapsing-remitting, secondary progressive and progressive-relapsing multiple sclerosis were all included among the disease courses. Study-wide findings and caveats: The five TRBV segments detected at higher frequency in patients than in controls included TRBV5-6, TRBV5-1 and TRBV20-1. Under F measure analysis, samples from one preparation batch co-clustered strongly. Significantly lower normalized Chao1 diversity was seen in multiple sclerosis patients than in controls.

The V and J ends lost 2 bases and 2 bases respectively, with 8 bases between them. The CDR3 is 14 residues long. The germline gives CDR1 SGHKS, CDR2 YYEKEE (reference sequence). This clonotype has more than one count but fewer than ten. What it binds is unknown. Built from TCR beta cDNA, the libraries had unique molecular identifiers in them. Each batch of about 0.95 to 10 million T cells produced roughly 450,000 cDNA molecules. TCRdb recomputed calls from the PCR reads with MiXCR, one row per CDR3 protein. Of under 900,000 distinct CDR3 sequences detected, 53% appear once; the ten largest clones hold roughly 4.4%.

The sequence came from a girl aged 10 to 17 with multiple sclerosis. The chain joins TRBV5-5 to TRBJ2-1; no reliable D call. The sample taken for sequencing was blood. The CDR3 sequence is CASSFSQAYNEQFF. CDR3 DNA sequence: TGTGCCAGCAGCTTCAGCCAGGCCTACAATGAGCAGTTCTTC.